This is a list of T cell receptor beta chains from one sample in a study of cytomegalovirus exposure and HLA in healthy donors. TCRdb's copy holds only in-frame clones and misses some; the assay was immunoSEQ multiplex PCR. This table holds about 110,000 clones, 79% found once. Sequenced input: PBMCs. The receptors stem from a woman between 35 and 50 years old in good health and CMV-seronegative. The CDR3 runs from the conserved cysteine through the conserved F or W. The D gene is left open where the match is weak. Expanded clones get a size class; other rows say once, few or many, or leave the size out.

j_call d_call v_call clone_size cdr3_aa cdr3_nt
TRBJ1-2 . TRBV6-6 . CASRPDRNYGYTF TGTGCCAGCAGACCTGACAGAAACTATGGCTACACCTTC
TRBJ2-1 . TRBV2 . CASSEDDRTEQFF TGTGCCAGCAGTGAAGACGACAGGACTGAGCAGTTCTTC
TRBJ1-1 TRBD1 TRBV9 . CASSPEAGGGTEAFF TGTGCCAGCAGCCCGGAAGCAGGGGGAGGCACTGAAGCTTTCTTT
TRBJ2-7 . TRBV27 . CASGFPGGYEQYF TGTGCCAGCGGCTTTCCAGGGGGGTACGAGCAGTACTTC
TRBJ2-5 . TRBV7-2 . CASSLFGWQGEETQYF TGTGCCAGCAGCTTATTCGGCTGGCAGGGCGAGGAGACCCAGTACTTC
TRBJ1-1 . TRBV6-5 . CASSYQVNTEAFF TGTGCCAGCAGTTACCAGGTTAACACTGAAGCTTTCTTT
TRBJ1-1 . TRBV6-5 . CASSYSKGAAAEAFF TGTGCCAGCAGTTACTCGAAAGGGGCCGCCGCTGAAGCTTTCTTT
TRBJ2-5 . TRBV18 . CASSPPTRGETQYF TGTGCCAGCTCACCACCGACTAGAGGAGAGACCCAGTACTTC
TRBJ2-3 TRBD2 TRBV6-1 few CASSEVRTSGSLEDTQYF TGTGCCAGCAGTGAAGTCCGGACTAGCGGGAGTTTGGAAGATACGCAGTATTTT
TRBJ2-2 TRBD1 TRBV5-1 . CASSLQGAETGELFF TGCGCCAGCAGCTTACAGGGGGCGGAAACCGGGGAGCTGTTTTTT
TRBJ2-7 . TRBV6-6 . CASSYFPRKRSYEQYF TGTGCCAGCAGTTACTTTCCCCGGAAGCGGTCCTACGAGCAGTACTTC
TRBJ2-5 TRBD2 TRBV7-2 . CASSATSGRAETQYF TGTGCCAGCAGCGCGACTAGCGGGAGGGCTGAGACCCAGTACTTC
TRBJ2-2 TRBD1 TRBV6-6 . CASRTGVGNTGELFF TGTGCCAGCAGAACAGGGGTTGGGAACACCGGGGAGCTGTTTTTT
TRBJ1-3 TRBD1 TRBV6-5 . CASSYLSQGRRNTIYF TGTGCCAGCAGTTACCTTTCACAGGGGAGGAGAAACACCATATATTTT
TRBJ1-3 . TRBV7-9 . CASSPAYRVNAGNTIYF TGTGCCAGCAGCCCCGCCTACAGGGTTAATGCTGGAAACACCATATATTTT
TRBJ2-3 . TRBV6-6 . CASSDRAGRADTQYF TGTGCCAGCAGTGACCGGGCGGGAAGGGCAGATACGCAGTATTTT
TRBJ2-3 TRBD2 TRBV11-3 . CASSPPGLAGSDTDTQYF TGTGCCAGCAGCCCCCCGGGACTAGCGGGGTCCGACACAGATACGCAGTATTTT
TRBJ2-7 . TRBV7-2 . CASSLIFRGYEQYF TGTGCCAGCAGCTTAATTTTCAGGGGCTACGAGCAGTACTTC
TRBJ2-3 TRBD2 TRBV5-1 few CASSYSGRGTDTQYF TGCGCCAGCAGTTATAGCGGGAGAGGCACAGATACGCAGTATTTT
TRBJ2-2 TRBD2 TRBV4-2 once CASSQDRSELAEPTGELFF TGTGCCAGCAGCCAAGATCGCTCCGAACTAGCGGAGCCCACCGGGGAGCTGTTTTTT
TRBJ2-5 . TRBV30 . CAWTGDHLEGETQYF TGTGCCTGGACTGGGGACCATTTGGAGGGAGAGACCCAGTACTTC
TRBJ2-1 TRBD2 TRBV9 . CASSVGSGGSQQFF TGTGCCAGCAGCGTAGGTAGCGGGGGGTCCCAGCAGTTCTTC
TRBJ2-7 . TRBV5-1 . CASSLGGQSSYEQYF TGCGCCAGCAGCTTGGGAGGTCAAAGCTCCTACGAGCAGTACTTC
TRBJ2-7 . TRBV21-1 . CASSKAGPGQSYEQYF TGTGCCAGCAGCAAAGCGGGTCCGGGACAGTCCTACGAGCAGTACTTC
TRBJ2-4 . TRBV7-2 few CASSSAGVGGNIQYF TGTGCCAGCAGCTCGGCCGGAGTGGGTGGAAACATTCAGTACTTC
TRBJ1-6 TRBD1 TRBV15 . CATSSDRGYSPLHF TGTGCCACCAGCAGCGACAGGGGTTACTCACCCCTCCACTTT
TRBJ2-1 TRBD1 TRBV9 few CASSVGGQGANEQFF TGTGCCAGCAGCGTAGGTGGACAGGGAGCCAATGAGCAGTTCTTC
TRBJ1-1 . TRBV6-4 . CASSVEAANTEAFF TGTGCCAGCAGTGTGGAGGCGGCGAACACTGAAGCTTTCTTT
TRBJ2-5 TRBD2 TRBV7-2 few CASSLRLAGLGTQYF TGTGCCAGCAGCTTACGGCTAGCGGGCCTTGGGACCCAGTACTTC
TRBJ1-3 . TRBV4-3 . CASSRTSTGGNTIYF TGCGCCAGCAGCCGGACTAGCACCGGGGGAAACACCATATATTTT
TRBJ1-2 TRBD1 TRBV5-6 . CASSPEAGGSGYGYTF TGTGCCAGCAGCCCCGAGGCAGGGGGGTCTGGGTATGGCTACACCTTC
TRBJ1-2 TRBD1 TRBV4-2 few CASSHTIRTGGPVGYTF TGTGCCAGCAGCCATACGATTAGGACAGGGGGCCCGGTGGGCTACACCTTC
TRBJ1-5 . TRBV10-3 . CAISEQNNQPQHF TGTGCCATCAGTGAACAGAACAATCAGCCCCAGCATTTT
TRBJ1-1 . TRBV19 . CASSMVGMNTEAFF TGTGCCAGTAGTATGGTCGGTATGAACACTGAAGCTTTCTTT
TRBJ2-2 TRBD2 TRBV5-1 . CASSLGLAGGSNTGELFF TGCGCCAGCAGCTTGGGACTAGCGGGAGGTTCGAACACCGGGGAGCTGTTTTTT
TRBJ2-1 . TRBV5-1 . CASRAVAGSYNEQFF TGCGCCAGCAGAGCTGTCGCCGGCTCCTACAATGAGCAGTTCTTC
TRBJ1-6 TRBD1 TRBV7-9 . CASSSTGGLGNSPLHF TGTGCCAGCAGCTCCACAGGGGGTCTGGGGAATTCACCCCTCCACTTT
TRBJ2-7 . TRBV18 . CASSESGEINYEQYF TGTGCCAGCTCCGAGTCAGGGGAAATCAACTACGAGCAGTACTTC
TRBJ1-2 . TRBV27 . CASSFRAGHGYTF TGTGCCAGCAGTTTTAGGGCAGGGCATGGCTACACCTTC
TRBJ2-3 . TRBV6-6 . CASSLGTGSTTDTQYF TGTGCCAGCAGTCTAGGAACCGGGTCTACCACAGATACGCAGTATTTT
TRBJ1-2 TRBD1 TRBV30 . CAWSVTGYYAYGYTF TGTGCCTGGAGTGTGACAGGGTATTATGCCTATGGCTACACCTTC
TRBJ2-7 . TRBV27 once CASSLSRDLSHYEQYF TGTGCCAGCAGTCTCAGCCGGGACTTGAGCCATTACGAGCAGTACTTC
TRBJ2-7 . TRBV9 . CASSASPGTHYEQYF TGTGCCAGCAGCGCCAGTCCCGGGACTCATTACGAGCAGTACTTC
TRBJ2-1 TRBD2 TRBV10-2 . CASSERTSGRYNEQFF TGCGCCAGCAGTGAGCGGACTAGCGGGAGATACAATGAGCAGTTCTTC
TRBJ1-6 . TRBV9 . CASSATGISPLHF TGTGCCAGCAGCGCTACGGGGATCTCACCCCTCCACTTT